This TCR beta chain was identified during a study of blood T cell repertoires in COVID-19 (dated by TCRdb to 2018 to 2020). About the full investigation: The collaborator samples originated in the United States, Italy and Spain and spanned the acute and convalescent phases of COVID-19. Samples were obtained from the ongoing ImmuneRACE study (first 160 participants) and from about 1,300 subjects provided by 6 global collaborators. The prospective study material was composed of cDNA or gDNA derived from T cells, B-cell-depleted T cells, or PBMCs. The repertoires were made available in a free public database intended to serve as a resource for research on the immune response to SARS-CoV-2. Subjects who had been exposed to COVID-19, were actively infected with it, or had recovered from it provided the deeply sampled blood TCRbeta repertoires that made up the dataset. Sample metadata almost always included a de-identified subject ID, COVID-19 status, age in years and sex. Where available, HLA class I and class II types were obtained from metadata supplied by the sample provider rather than from assay-based typing.

TCRbeta CDR3 regions were amplified from genomic DNA by means of the immunoSEQ Assay, a bias-controlled multiplex PCR. The original pipeline was this. Nucleated cell counts per sample were estimated from amplification of reference gene primers within the assay. To quantify the absolute abundance of each unique TCRbeta CDR3 rearrangement, sequence reads were collapsed and filtered. For each sample, productive Simpson clonality was calculated as the square root of Simpson's diversity index across productive rearrangements. TCRdb retrieved this table from immuneACCESS and kept in-frame rearrangements only. Not all clones are present; in checked studies, unresolved V genes account for under half, and no reason is known for the remainder. That table furnishes V, J and clone size, whereas the DNA furnished D and trimming. This sample has around 73,000 clones in its table, and about 80% of those were observed once. 25% to 30% of the sample lies in the top ten.

The germline V gene sets CDR1 to KGHSH and CDR2 to LQKENI. The V end gives up 2 bases and the J end 1 base, leaving 9 bases in the junction not matched to a gene. The CDR3 has 17 amino acids, counting the end cysteine and phenylalanine. The sequence is cut down to CDR3 DNA, 51 bases in frame from base 1. The paper as a whole reports these results and caveats: How much clinical and demographic metadata was included differed by source and by participant, and the metadata was provided uncurated.

Collaborating institutions collected whole blood in K2EDTA tubes following their own protocols. For TCRbeta analysis, collaborators shipped samples as frozen whole blood, isolated PBMCs, or DNA extracted from either of those sample types. As concerns this clone: Its recognized antigen is unknown. No much larger clonotype is one base removed from it; base qualities were not supplied.

Sequencing was done on a sample of peripheral blood. The sequence joins TRBV18 to TRBJ1-1, with TRBD1 identical over 8 junction bases. This receptor was obtained from a human donor in a cohort sampled during active COVID-19. The DNA sequence is given as TGTGCCAGCTCACCAGGTCAGGGGGCGGAGGCGAACACTGAAGCTTTCTTT. Its coded protein is CASSPGQGAEANTEAFF.